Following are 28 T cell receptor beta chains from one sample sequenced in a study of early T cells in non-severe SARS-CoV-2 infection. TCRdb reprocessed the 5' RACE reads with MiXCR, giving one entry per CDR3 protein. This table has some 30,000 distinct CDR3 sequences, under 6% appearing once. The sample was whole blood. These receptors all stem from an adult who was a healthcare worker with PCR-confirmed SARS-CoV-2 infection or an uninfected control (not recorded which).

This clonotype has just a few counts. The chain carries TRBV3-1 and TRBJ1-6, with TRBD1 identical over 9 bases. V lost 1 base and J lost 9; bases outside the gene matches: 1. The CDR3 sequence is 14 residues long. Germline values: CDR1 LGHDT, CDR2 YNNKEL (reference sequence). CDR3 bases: TGTGCCAGCAGCCAAGGGGACAGGGCTTCACCCCTCCACTTT. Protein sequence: CASSQGDRASPLHF.

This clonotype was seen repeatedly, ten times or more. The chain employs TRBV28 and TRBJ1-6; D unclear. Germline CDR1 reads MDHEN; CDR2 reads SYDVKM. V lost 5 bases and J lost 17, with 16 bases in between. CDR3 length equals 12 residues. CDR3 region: CASSNLTGQIHF. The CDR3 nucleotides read TGTGCCAGCAGTAACCTAACCGGCCAGATCCACTTT. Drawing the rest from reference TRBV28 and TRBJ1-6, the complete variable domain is DVKVTQSSRYLVKRTGEKVFLECVQDMDHENMFWYRQDPGLGLRLIYFSYDVKMKEKGDIPEGYSVSREKKERFSLILESASTNQTSMYLCASSNLTGQIHFGNGTRLTVT.

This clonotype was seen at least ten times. DNA of the CDR3: TGCAGCGTTGAAGAAGGACAGGGGTACACTGAAGCTTTCTTT. Translation: CSVEEGQGYTEAFF. V gene TRBV29-1 combines with J gene TRBJ1-1; 9 bases align to TRBD1. The germline V gene has CDR1 SQVTM and CDR2 ANQGSEA. CDR3 length equals 14 residues. J lost 3 bases, V lost 0 bases, and 2 bases had no gene match.

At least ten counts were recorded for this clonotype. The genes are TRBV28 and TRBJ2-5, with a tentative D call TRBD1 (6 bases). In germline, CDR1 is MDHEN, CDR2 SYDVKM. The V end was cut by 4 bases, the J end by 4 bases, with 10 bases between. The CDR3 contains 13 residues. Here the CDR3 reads CASSWGLAETQYF. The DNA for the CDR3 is TGTGCCAGCAGTTGGGGGCTCGCAGAGACCCAGTACTTC.

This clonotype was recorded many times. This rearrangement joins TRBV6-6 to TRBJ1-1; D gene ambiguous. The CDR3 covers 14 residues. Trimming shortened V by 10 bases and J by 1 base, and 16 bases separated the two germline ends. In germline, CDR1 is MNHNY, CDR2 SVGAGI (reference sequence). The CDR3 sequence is CATGVGLGNTEAFF. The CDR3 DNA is TGTGCCACCGGGGTGGGTTTAGGGAACACTGAAGCTTTCTTT.

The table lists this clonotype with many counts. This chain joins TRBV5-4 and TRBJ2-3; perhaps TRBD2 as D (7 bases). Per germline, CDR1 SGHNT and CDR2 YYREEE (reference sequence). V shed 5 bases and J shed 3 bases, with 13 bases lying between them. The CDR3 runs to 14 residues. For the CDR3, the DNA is TGTGCCAGCAGTTCGGGGGGCCGAACAGATACGCAGTATTTT. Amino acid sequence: CASSSGGRTDTQYF. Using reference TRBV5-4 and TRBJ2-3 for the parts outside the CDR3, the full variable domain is ETGVTQSPTHLIKTRGQQVTLRCSSQSGHNTVSWYQQALGQGPQFIFQYYREEENGRGNFPPRFSGLQFPNYSSELNVNALELDDSALYLCASSSGGRTDTQYFGPGTRLTVL.

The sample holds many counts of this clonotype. The CDR3, as DNA: TGTGCCAGCAGTTTGTGGGCAAATCAGCCCCAGCATTTT. Protein sequence: CASSLWANQPQHF. V gene TRBV27 combines with J gene TRBJ1-5, with D unresolved. CDR1 is MNHEY, CDR2 SMNVEV, per germline (reference sequence). V lost 3 bases and J 4 bases, leaving 7 bases between the germline ends. This CDR3 spans 13 amino acids.

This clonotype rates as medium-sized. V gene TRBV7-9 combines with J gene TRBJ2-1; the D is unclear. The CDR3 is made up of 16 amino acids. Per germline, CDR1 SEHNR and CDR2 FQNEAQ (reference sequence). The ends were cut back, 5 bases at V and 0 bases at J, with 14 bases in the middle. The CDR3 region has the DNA TGTGCCAGCAGCACTCATACTACCAGCTCCTACAATGAGCAGTTCTTC. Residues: CASSTHTTSSYNEQFF.

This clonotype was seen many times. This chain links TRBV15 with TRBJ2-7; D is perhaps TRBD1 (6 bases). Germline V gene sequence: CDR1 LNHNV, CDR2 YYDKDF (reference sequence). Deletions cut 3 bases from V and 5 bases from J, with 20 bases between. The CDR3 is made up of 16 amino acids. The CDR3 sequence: CATSSFTAQGQDEQYF. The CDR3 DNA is TGTGCCACCAGCAGCTTCACGGCCCAGGGGCAAGACGAGCAGTACTTC.

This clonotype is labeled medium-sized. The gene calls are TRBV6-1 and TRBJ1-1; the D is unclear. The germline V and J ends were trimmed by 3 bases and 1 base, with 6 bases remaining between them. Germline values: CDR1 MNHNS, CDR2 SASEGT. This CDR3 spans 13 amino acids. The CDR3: CASSDWGNTEAFF. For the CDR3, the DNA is TGTGCCAGCAGTGATTGGGGGAACACTGAAGCTTTCTTT.

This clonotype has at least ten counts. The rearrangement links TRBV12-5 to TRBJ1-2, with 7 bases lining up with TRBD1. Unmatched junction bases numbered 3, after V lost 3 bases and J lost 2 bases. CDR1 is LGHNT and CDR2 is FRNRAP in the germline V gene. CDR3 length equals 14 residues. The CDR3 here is CASGFGTENYGYTF. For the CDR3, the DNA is TGTGCTAGTGGTTTCGGGACAGAAAACTATGGCTACACCTTC.

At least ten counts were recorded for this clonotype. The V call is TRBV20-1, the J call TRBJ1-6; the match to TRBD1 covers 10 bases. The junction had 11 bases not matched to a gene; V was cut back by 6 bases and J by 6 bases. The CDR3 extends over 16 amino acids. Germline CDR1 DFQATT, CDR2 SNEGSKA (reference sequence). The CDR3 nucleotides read TGCAGTGCCGAGAAAGGGACAGGGGTTCTTAATTCACCCCTCCACTTT. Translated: CSAEKGTGVLNSPLHF.

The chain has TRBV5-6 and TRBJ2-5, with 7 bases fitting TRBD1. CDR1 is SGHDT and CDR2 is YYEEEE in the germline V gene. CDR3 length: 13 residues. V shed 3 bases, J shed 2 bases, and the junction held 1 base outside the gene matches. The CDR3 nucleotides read TGTGCCAGCAGCTGGGACAGACAAGAGACCCAGTACTTC. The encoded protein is CASSWDRQETQYF.

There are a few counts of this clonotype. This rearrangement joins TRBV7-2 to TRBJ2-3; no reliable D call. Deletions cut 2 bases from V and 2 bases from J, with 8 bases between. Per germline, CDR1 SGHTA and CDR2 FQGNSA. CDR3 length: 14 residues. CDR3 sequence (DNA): TGTGCCAGCAGCTTACGGCAGCCCACAGATACGCAGTATTTT. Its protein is CASSLRQPTDTQYF.

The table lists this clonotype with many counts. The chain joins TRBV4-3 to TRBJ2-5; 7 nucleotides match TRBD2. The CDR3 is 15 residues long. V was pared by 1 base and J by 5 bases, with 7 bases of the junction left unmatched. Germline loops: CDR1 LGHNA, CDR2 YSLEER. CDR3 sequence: CASSQGGGLLETQYF. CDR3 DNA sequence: TGCGCCAGCAGCCAAGGGGGGGGTCTTCTGGAGACCCAGTACTTC.

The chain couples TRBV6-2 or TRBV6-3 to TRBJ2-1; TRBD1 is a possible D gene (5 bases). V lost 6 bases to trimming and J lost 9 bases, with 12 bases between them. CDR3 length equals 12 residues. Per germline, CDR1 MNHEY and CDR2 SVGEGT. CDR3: CASRRGVSEQFF. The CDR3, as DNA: TGTGCCAGCAGAAGGGGTGTATCTGAGCAGTTCTTC.

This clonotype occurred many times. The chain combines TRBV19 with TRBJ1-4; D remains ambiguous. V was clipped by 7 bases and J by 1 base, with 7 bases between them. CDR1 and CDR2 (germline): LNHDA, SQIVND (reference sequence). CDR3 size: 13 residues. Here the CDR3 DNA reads TGTGCCAGTAATCGCCGAACTAATGAAAAACTGTTTTTT. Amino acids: CASNRRTNEKLFF.

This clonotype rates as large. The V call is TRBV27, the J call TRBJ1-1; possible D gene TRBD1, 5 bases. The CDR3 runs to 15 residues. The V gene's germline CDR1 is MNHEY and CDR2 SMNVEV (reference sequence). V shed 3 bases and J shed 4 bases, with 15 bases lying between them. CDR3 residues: CASSFLDTGGTEAFF. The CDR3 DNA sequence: TGTGCCAGCAGTTTCCTCGATACGGGGGGCACTGAAGCTTTCTTT.

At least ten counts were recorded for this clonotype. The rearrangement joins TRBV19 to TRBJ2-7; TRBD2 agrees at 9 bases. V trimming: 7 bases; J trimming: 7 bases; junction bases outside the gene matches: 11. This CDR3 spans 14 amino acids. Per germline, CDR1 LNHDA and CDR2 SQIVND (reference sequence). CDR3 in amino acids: CASTGAGGLGEQYF. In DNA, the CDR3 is TGTGCCAGTACCGGAGCGGGGGGACTGGGGGAGCAGTACTTC.

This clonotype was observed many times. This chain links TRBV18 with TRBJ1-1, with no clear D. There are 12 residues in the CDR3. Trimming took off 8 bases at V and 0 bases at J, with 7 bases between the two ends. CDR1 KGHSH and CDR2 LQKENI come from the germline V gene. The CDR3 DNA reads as TGTGCCAGCAAACGCATGAACACTGAAGCTTTCTTT. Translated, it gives CASKRMNTEAFF.

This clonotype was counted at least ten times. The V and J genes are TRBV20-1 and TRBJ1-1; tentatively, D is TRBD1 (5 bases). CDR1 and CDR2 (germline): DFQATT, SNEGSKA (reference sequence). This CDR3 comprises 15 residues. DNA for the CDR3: TGCAGCCTCAGCAGCCGCACAGGCATGAACACTGAAGCTTTCTTT. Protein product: CSLSSRTGMNTEAFF.

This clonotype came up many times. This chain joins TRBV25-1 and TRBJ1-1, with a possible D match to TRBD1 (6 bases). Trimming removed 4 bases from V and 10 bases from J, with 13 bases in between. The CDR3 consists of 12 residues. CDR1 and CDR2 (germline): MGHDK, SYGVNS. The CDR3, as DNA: TGTGCCAGCAGTGGCCACAGGGCTGCAGCTTTCTTT. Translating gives CASSGHRAAAFF.

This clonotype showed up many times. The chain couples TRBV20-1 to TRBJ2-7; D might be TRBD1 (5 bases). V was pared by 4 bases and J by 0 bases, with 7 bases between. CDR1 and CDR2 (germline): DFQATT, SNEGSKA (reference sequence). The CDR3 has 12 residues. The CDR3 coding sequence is TGCAGTGCTATAGGGGTCTCCTACGAGCAGTACTTC. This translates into CSAIGVSYEQYF.

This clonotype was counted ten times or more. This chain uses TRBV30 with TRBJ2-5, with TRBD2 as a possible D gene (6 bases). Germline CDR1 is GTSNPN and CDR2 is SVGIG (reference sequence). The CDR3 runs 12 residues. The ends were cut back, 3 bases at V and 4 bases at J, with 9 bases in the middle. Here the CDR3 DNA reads TGTGCCTGGAGCACCGGGGGAGAGACCCAGTACTTC. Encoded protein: CAWSTGGETQYF.

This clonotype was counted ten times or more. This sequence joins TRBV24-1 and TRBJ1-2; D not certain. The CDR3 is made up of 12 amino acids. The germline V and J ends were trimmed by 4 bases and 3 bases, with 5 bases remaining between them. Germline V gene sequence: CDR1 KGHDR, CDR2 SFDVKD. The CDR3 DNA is TGTGCCACCAGTGAGGCGGACTATGGCTACACCTTC. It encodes CATSEADYGYTF.

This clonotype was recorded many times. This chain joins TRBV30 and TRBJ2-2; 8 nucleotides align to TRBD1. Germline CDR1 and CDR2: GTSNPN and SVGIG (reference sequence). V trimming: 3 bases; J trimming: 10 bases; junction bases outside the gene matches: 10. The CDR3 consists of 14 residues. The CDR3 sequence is CAWSGTGGLTELFF. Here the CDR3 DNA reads TGTGCCTGGAGCGGGACAGGAGGGCTAACGGAGCTGTTTTTT.

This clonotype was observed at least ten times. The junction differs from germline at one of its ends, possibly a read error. The CDR3 spells CASSHSSSPGEQYF. CDR3 nucleotide sequence: TGTGCCAGCAGTCACTCCAGTTCACCGGGGGAGCAGTACTTC. The chain combines TRBV6-2 or TRBV6-3 with TRBJ2-7; D might be TRBD2 (5 bases). Germline values: CDR1 MNHEY, CDR2 SVGEGT. This CDR3 contains 14 residues.

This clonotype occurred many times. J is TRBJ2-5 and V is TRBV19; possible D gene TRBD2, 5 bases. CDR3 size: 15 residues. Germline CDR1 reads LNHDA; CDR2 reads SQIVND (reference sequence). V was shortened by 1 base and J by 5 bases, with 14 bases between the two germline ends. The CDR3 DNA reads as TGTGCCAGTAGTATAGTGGGCCGAGCGGCGGAGACCCAGTACTTC. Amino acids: CASSIVGRAAETQYF.